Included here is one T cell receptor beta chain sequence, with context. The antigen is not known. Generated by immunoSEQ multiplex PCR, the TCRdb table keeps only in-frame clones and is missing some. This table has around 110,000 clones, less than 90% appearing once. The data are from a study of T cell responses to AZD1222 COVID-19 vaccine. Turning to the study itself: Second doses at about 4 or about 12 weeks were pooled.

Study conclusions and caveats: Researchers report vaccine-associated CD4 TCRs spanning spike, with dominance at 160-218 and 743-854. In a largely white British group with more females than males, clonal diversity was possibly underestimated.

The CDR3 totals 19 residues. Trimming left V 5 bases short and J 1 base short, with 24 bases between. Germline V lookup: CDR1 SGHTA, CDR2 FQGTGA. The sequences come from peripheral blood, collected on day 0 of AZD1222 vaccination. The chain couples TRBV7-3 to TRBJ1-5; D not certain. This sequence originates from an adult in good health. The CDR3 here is CASSDARERAFWSNQPQHF. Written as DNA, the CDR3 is TGTGCCAGCAGCGACGCTCGTGAGCGGGCTTTTTGGAGCAATCAGCCCCAGCATTTT.